The present T cell receptor beta chain was sequenced within a study of CD8+CD57+ T cells in acquired aplastic anemia. As for the study in general: Isolated CD4+ and CD8+ cells, once sorted, yielded DNA averaging about 3.1 ug. Broader study findings: Patients and controls were not found to differ significantly in CD8+ Simpson's diversity.

The CDR3 loop spans 16 amino acids. From germline, CDR1 is ENHRY and CDR2 SYGVKD. Regarding this clonotype: Its antigen remains unidentified. Sequence at one end of the junction differs from germline and may be a read error.

CDR3 and TCR beta VDJ profiling relied on a genomic DNA template. TCRdb re-analysed the reads in MiXCR, keeping a single row per CDR3 protein. Of some 200,000 distinct CDR3 sequences in the sample, roughly 35% were seen once. The origin of this receptor is a human donor in good health, serving as a control. The sequencing input was sorted CD4+, CD8+, or CD8+CD57+ T cells (not recorded which) from PBMCs. V is TRBV10-3 and J is TRBJ1-4, with D perhaps TRBD1 (6 bases). The CDR3 here is CASSLRGGGRNEKLFF. DNA of the CDR3: TGTGCCAGCAGTTTACGAGGAGGGGGGAGGAATGAAAAACTGTTTTTT.